Listed here are 5 T cell receptor beta chains from one sample, sequenced in a study of OX40 agonist ivuxolimab in advanced cancers. Library generation was performed with the immunoSEQ multiplex PCR assay. The source is immuneACCESS, and TCRdb retained only in-frame sequences with V and J called. Part of the clones is not carried over; for the studies checked, unresolved V genes explain less than half of this, and the remainder is unexplained. This sample is represented by 75,000 to 90,000 clones; roughly 90% of them were singletons. Clones ranked in the top ten supply 0.65% of the sample. The material was CD4+ or CD8+ T cells sorted from blood, obtained in a trial of the OX40 agonist ivuxolimab. These receptors were obtained from an adult with an advanced solid tumor such as melanoma, head and neck, liver or kidney cancer.

The chain links TRBV19 to TRBJ1-4; no clear D gene. CDR1 is LNHDA, CDR2 SQIVND, per germline (reference sequence). CDR3 length: 12 amino acids. Trimming removed 3 bases at V and 7 bases at J, with 6 bases between. The CDR3 loop reads CASSIRPEKLFF. CDR3 bases: TGTGCCAGTAGTATCCGTCCTGAAAAACTGTTTTTT.

The chain is built from TRBV7-8 and TRBJ2-7, with 7 nucleotides matching TRBD2. CDR1 is SGHVS, CDR2 FQNEAQ, per germline. The CDR3 covers 17 residues. Trimming at V came to 4 bases and at J to 7 bases, leaving 19 bases not matched to a gene. This CDR3 is CASSSTSRDYLGWEQYF. In DNA, the CDR3 is TGTGCCAGCAGCTCCACATCCCGGGACTACCTCGGTTGGGAGCAGTACTTC.

The chain uses TRBV18 and TRBJ2-1; 7 nucleotides match TRBD1. The junction had 9 bases not matched to a gene; V was cut back by 0 bases and J by 13 bases. The CDR3 contains 14 residues. Germline CDR1 and CDR2: KGHSH and LQKENI. The CDR3, as DNA: TGTGCCAGCTCACCACCGGCGACAGGGTCTGAACAGTTCTTC. Protein product: CASSPPATGSEQFF. The full variable domain, its missing parts supplied by reference TRBV18 and TRBJ2-1, is NAGVMQNPRHLVRRRGQEARLRCSPMKGHSHVYWYRQLPEEGLKFMVYLQKENIIDESGMPKERFSAEFPKEGPSILRIQQVVRGDSAAYFCASSPPATGSEQFFGPGTRLTVL.

This chain uses TRBV30 with TRBJ2-5; the match to TRBD2 covers 12 bases. This CDR3 contains 15 residues. From germline, CDR1 is GTSNPN and CDR2 SVGIG (reference sequence). The J segment lost 5 bases and the V segment lost 4 bases, leaving 8 bases of the junction unmatched. In nucleotides, the CDR3 is TGTGCCTGGACTCGACTAGCGGGGGCGGGTGAGACCCAGTACTTC. It yields the protein CAWTRLAGAGETQYF.

The chain employs TRBV5-6 and TRBJ2-5, with D possibly being TRBD1 or TRBD2 (5 bases each). Germline V gene sequence: CDR1 SGHDT, CDR2 YYEEEE. Trimming took off 0 bases at V and 1 base at J, with 10 bases between the two ends. The CDR3 runs to 15 residues. The CDR3 here is CASSLAGPGQETQYF. CDR3 sequence (DNA): TGTGCCAGCAGCTTGGCGGGGCCGGGCCAAGAGACCCAGTACTTC.